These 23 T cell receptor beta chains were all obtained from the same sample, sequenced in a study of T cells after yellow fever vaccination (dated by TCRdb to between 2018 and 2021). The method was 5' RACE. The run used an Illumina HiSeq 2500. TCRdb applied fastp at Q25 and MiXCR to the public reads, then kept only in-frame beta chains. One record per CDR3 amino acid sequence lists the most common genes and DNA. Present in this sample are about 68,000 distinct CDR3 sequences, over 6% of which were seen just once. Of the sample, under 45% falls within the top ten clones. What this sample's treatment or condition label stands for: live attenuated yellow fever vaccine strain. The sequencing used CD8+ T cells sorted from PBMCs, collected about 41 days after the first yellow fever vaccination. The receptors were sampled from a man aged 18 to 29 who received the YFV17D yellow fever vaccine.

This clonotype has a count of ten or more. The CDR3, as DNA: TGTGCCAGCAGTTTACCCGGGACAGCTCCCAATGCTAATGAAAAACTGTTTTTT. It encodes CASSLPGTAPNANEKLFF. The chain recombines TRBV28 with TRBJ1-4, with TRBD1 matching over 7 bases. CDR1 is MDHEN, CDR2 SYDVKM, per germline. J lost 3 bases, V lost 2 bases, and 12 bases had no gene match. The CDR3 has 18 residues.

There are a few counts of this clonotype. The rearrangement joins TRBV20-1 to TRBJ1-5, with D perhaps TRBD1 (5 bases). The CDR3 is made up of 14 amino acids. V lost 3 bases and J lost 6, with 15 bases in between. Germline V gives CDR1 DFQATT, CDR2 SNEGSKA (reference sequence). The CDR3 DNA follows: TGCAGTGCTAGGCTGCGCGGGGGTTTTCAGCCCCAGCATTTT. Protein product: CSARLRGGFQPQHF.

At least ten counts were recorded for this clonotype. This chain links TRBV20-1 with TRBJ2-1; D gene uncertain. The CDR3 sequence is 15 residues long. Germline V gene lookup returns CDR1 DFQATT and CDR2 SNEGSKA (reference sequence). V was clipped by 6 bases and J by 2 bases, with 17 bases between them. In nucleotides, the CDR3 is TGCAGTGCATTCAGTGACGAGCACCCCTACAATGAGCAGTTCTTC. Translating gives CSAFSDEHPYNEQFF.

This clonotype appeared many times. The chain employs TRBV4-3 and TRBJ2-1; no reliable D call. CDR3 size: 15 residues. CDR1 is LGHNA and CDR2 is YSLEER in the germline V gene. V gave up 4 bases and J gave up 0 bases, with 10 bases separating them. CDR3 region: CASSPGTSSYNEQFF. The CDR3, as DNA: TGCGCCAGCAGCCCGGGTACCAGCTCCTACAATGAGCAGTTCTTC.

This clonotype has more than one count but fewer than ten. CDR3 sequence: CASSLWGARTEAFF. CDR3 bases: TGTGCCAGCAGCTTGTGGGGGGCGCGGACTGAAGCTTTCTTT. This chain connects TRBV5-5 to TRBJ1-1, with a possible D match to TRBD1 (6 bases). The ends were cut back, 1 base at V and 5 bases at J, with 12 bases in the middle. From germline, CDR1 is SGHKS and CDR2 YYEKEE (reference sequence). The CDR3 runs 14 residues.

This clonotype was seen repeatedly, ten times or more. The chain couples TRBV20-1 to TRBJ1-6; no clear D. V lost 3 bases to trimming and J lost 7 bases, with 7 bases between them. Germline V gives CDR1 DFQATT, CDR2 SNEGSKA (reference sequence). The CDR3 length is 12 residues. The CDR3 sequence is CSASDLNSPLHF. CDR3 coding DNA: TGCAGTGCTAGTGACTTGAATTCACCCCTCCACTTT.

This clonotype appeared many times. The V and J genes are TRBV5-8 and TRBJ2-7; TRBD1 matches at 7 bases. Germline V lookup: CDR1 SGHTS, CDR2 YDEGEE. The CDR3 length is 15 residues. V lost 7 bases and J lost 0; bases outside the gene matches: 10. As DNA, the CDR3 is TGTGCCAGCGGCCTTGAGGACAGGCCCTCCTACGAGCAGTACTTC. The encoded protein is CASGLEDRPSYEQYF.

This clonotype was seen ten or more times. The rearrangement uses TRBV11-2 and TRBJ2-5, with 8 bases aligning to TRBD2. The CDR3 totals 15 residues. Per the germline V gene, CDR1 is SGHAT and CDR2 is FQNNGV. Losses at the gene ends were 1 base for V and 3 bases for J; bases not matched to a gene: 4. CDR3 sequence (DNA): TGTGCCAGCAGCTTAGGTAGCGGGATAAAAGAGACCCAGTACTTC. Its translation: CASSLGSGIKETQYF.

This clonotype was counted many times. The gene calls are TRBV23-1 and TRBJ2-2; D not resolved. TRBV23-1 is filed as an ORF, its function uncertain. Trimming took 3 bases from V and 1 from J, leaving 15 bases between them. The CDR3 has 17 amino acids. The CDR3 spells CASSHPQTTMNTGELFF. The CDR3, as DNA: TGCGCCAGCAGTCATCCCCAGACAACGATGAACACCGGGGAGCTGTTTTTT.

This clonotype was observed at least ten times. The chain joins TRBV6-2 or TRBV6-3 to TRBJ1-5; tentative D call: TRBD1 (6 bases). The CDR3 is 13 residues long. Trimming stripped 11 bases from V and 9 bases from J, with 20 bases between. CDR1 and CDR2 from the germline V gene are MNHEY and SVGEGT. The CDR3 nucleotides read TGTGCCGCCGGGGCAGGGGCGTCTTCGCCCCAGCATTTT. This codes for CAAGAGASSPQHF.

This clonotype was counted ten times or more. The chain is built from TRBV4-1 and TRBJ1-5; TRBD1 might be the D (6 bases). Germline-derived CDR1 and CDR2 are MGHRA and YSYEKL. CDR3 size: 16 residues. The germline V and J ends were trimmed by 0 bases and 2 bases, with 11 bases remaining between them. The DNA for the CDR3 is TGCGCCAGCAGCCAAGATCCGGGGGCCCGCAATCAGCCCCAGCATTTT. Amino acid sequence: CASSQDPGARNQPQHF.

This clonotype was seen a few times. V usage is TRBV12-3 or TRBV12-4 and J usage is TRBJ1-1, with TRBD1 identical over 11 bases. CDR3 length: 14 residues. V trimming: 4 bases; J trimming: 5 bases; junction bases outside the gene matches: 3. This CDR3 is CASSWTGGVTEAFF. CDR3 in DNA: TGTGCCAGCAGTTGGACAGGGGGCGTAACTGAAGCTTTCTTT.

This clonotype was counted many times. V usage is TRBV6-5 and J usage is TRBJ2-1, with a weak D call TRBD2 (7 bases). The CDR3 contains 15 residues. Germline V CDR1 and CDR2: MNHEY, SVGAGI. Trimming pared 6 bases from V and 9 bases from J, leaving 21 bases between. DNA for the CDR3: TGTGCCAGCAGCTACGAAAGTTTGGCGGGGGCTGAGCAGTTCTTC. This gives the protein CASSYESLAGAEQFF.

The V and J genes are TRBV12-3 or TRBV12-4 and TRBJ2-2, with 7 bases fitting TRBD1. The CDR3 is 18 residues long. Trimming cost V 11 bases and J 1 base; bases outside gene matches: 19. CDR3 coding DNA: TGTGCCTTCTGGGGGCCCACGGACAGGTCTTTGAACACCGGGGAGCTGTTTTTT. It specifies CAFWGPTDRSLNTGELFF.

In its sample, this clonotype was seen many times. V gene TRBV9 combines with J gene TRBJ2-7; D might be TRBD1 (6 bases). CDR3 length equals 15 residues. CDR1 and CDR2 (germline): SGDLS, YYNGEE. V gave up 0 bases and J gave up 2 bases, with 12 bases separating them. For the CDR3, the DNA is TGTGCCAGCAGCGTAGGAGGGGGACCGACCTACGAGCAGTACTTC. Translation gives CASSVGGGPTYEQYF.

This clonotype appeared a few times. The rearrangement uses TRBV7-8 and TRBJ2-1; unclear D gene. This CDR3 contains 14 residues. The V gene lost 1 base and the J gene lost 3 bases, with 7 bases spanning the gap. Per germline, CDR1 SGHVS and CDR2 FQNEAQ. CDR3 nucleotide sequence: TGTGCCAGCAGCTTAGGGTCCGGCTACAATGAGCAGTTCTTC. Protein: CASSLGSGYNEQFF.

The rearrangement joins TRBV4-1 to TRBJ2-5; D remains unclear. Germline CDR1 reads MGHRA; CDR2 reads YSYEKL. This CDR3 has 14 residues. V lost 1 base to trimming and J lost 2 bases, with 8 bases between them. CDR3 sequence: CASSQVSEQETQYF. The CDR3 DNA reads TGCGCCAGCAGCCAAGTGTCGGAGCAAGAGACCCAGTACTTC.

CDR3 sequence: CASKVANDDWGGNTF. The CDR3 DNA is TGTGCCAGCAAGGTGGCGAACGACGACTGGGGCGGCAACACCTTC. The rearrangement links TRBV6-2 or TRBV6-3 to TRBJ1-2, with D perhaps matching TRBD1 (5 bases). Germline V lookup: CDR1 MNHEY, CDR2 SVGEGT. The V end lost 7 bases, the J end lost 12 bases, and 27 bases lay between the germline ends. CDR3 length equals 15 residues.

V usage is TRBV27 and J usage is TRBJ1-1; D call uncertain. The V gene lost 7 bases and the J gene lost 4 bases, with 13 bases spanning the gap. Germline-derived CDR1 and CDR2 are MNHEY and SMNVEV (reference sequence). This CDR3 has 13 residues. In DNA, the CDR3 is TGTGCCAGCACCTCCCCCGGAGGCACTGAAGCTTTCTTT. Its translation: CASTSPGGTEAFF.

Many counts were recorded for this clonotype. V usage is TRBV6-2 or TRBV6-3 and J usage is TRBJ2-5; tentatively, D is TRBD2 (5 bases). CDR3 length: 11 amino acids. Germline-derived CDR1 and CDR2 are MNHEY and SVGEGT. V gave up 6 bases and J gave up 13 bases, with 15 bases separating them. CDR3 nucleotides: TGTGCCAGCAGCTCAGCCTTTCGGGGGTACTTC. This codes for CASSSAFRGYF.

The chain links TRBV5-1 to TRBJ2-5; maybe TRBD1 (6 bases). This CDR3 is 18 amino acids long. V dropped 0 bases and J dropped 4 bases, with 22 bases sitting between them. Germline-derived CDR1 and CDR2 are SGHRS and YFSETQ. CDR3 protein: CASSLADWDTQFPETQYF. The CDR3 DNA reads TGCGCCAGCAGCTTGGCCGACTGGGACACCCAATTCCCAGAGACCCAGTACTTC.

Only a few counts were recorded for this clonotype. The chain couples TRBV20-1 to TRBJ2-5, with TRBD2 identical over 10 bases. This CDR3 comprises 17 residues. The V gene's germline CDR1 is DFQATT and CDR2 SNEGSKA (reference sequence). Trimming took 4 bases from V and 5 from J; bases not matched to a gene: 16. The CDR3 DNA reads TGCAGTGCTATAGACGGATATCCTAGCGGGGGTTGGGAGACCCAGTACTTC. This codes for CSAIDGYPSGGWETQYF.

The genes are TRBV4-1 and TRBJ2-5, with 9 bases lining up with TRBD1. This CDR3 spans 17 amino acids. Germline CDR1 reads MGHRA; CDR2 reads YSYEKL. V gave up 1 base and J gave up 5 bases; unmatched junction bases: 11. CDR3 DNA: TGCGCCAGCAGCCAAGGTTCGGAGACAGGGGGATCGGAGACCCAGTACTTC. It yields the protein CASSQGSETGGSETQYF.